These T cell receptor beta chains were read from a single sample in a study of beta chain features in type 1 diabetes. Generated by immunoSEQ multiplex PCR, the TCRdb table keeps only in-frame clones and is missing some. The sample includes roughly 400,000 clones, 8% to 10% of them seen just once. The material sequenced was central memory CD4+ T cells from blood. These TCRs come from a man aged 25-45 years with type 1 diabetes. Both conserved end residues are part of each CDR3. A D gene is named only where the DNA matches it firmly. Size values are once, few and many counts, or a class for expanded clones, and some rows have none.

NA,TRBV7-2,TRBD1,TRBJ1-4,TGTGCCAGCAGCTCAGCTAGGACAGGACGGGGTGAAAAACTGTTTTTT,CASSSARTGRGEKLFF
NA,TRBV19,NA,TRBJ2-5,TGTGCCAGCAGGAGCTTAGAGACCCAGTACTTC,CASRSLETQYF
many,TRBV28,TRBD2,TRBJ2-3,TGTGCCAGCAGTCAAGTAGCGGGTGGCACAGATACGCAGTATTTT,CASSQVAGGTDTQYF
few,TRBV27,NA,TRBJ2-1,TGTGCGAGCACCTCGCGCAAGGGCTCCTACAATGAGCAGTTCTTC,CASTSRKGSYNEQFF
NA,TRBV28,TRBD1,TRBJ2-7,TGTGCCAGCAGTGTCCTATCAGGGGGTTCCTACGAGCAGTACTTC,CASSVLSGGSYEQYF
few,TRBV15,NA,TRBJ1-5,TGTGCCACCAGCCCGGTGAGGGTGGGTAGCAATCAGCCCCAGCATTTT,CATSPVRVGSNQPQHF
NA,TRBV28,NA,TRBJ2-2,TGTGCCAGCAGACCGATCACCGGGTCTAACACCGGGGAGCTGTTTTTT,CASRPITGSNTGELFF
few,TRBV7-9,NA,TRBJ2-1,TGTGCCAGCCTTACTGGACAGCCCTCCTACAATGAGCAGTTCTTC,CASLTGQPSYNEQFF
few,TRBV15,NA,TRBJ2-7,TGTGCCACCAGCCTAGAGGGGGAGGGCGAGCAGTACTTC,CATSLEGEGEQYF
few,TRBV5-6,NA,TRBJ2-7,TGTGCCAGCAGCTACACAGGGAACGAGCAGTACTTC,CASSYTGNEQYF
NA,TRBV11-2,TRBD1,TRBJ1-2,TGTGCCAGCAGCTTAGGACAGGGGAGCGATGGCTACACCTTC,CASSLGQGSDGYTF
few,TRBV28,NA,TRBJ1-4,TGTGCCAGCAGTCCACCGGACAGAAGAAATGAAAAACTGTTTTTT,CASSPPDRRNEKLFF
many,TRBV7-9,NA,TRBJ2-1,TGTGCCTGCAGGCAGGGGAGTTACAATGAGCAGTTCTTC,CACRQGSYNEQFF
NA,TRBV6-1,NA,TRBJ2-2,TGTGCCAGCAGTGGACCGCGTTCGAACACCGGGGAGCTGTTTTTT,CASSGPRSNTGELFF
NA,TRBV5-1,TRBD1,TRBJ1-2,TGTGCCAGCAGCTTTATAGGACAGGACCGCTATGGCTACACCTTC,CASSFIGQDRYGYTF
NA,TRBV7-9,NA,TRBJ2-1,TGTGCCAGCAGCTTATCGTTATTAAGACTCAATGAGCAGTTCTTC,CASSLSLLRLNEQFF
NA,TRBV7-2,TRBD2,TRBJ2-7,TGTGCCAGCAGCTTTACTAGCGGGGACTACGAGCAGTACTTC,CASSFTSGDYEQYF
few,TRBV15,TRBD1,TRBJ1-4,TGTGCCACCGAACCCGGGACAGGGCTTTCCGGTGAAAAACTGTTTTTT,CATEPGTGLSGEKLFF
few,TRBV9,TRBD1,TRBJ2-2,TGTGCCAGCAGCACGGACAGGTTTCCCGGGGAGCTGTTTTTT,CASSTDRFPGELFF
many,TRBV29-1,TRBD2,TRBJ2-5,TGCAGCGTGGAAGCGGGAGCGGGAAAAGAGACCCAGTACTTC,CSVEAGAGKETQYF
NA,TRBV5-1,TRBD1,TRBJ2-7,TGCGCCAGCAGCTTGGGGACAGGATACTACGAGCAGTACTTC,CASSLGTGYYEQYF
few,TRBV6-6,NA,TRBJ2-2,TGTGCCAGCAGTTACTCTGGCTCCAACACCGGGGAGCTGTTTTTT,CASSYSGSNTGELFF
few,TRBV19,NA,TRBJ1-1,TGTGCCAGTAGTCGTTATAGAAGTCAAATGAACACTGAAGCTTTCTTT,CASSRYRSQMNTEAFF
few,TRBV6-6,NA,TRBJ1-5,TGTGCCAGCAGTGATAGGCAGGGGCGGCCTCAGCCCCAGCATTTT,CASSDRQGRPQPQHF
few,TRBV6-1,NA,TRBJ2-1,TGTGCCAGCAGTGAACGGACTACCAATGAGCAGTTCTTC,CASSERTTNEQFF